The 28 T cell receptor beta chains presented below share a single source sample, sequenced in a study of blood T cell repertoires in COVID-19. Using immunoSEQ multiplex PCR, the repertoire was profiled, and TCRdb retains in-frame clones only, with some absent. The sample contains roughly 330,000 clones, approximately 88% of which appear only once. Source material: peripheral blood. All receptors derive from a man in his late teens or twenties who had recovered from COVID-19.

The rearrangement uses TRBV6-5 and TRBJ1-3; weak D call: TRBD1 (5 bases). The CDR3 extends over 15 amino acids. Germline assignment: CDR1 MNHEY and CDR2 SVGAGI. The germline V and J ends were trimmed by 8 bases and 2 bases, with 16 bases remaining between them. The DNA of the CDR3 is TGTGCCAGCGCCCCCTCACCGACAGCTGGAAACACCATATATTTT. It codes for CASAPSPTAGNTIYF.

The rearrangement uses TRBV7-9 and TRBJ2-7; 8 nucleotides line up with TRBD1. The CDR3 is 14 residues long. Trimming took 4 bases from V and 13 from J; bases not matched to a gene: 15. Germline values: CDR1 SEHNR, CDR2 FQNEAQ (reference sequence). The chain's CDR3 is CASSSGTGASITYF. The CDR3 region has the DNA TGTGCCAGCAGCTCCGGGACAGGAGCCTCTATAACTTACTTC.

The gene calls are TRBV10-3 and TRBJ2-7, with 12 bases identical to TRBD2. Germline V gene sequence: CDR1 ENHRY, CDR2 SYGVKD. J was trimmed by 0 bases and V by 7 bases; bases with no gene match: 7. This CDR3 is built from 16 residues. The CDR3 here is CAITRTSGTGSYEQYF. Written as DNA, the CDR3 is TGTGCCATCACTAGGACTAGCGGGACGGGCTCCTACGAGCAGTACTTC.

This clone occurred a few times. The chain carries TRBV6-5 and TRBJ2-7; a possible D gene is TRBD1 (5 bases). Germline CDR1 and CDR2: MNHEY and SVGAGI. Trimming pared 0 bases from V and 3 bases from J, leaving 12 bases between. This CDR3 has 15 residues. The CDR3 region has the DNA TGTGCCAGCAGTTACTCCCAGGGTCGCGACTACGAGCAGTACTTC. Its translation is CASSYSQGRDYEQYF.

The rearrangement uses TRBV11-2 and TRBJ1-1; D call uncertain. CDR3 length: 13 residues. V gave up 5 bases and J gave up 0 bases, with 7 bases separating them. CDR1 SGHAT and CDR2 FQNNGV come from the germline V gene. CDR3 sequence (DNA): TGTGCCAGCAGCCGTCGAGTGAACACTGAAGCTTTCTTT. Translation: CASSRRVNTEAFF.

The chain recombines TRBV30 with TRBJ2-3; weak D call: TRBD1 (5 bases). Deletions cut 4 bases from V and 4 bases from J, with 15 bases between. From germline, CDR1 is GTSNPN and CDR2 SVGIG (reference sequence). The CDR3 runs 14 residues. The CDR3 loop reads CAWTIGASPDTQYF. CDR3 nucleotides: TGTGCCTGGACGATAGGGGCGAGTCCAGATACGCAGTATTTT.

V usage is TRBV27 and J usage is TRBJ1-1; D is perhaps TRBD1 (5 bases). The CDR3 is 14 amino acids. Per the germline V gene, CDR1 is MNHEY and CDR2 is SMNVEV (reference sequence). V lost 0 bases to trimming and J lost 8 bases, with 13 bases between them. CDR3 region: CASSLSLRVEEAFF. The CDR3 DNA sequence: TGTGCCAGCAGTTTATCCCTCAGGGTGGAAGAAGCTTTCTTT.

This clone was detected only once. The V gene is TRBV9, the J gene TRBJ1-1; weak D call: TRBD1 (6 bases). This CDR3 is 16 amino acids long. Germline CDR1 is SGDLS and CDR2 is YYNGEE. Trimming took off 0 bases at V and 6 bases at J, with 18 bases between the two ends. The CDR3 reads CASSVASGERSAEAFF. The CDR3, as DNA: TGTGCCAGCAGCGTAGCATCAGGGGAACGGAGCGCTGAAGCTTTCTTT.

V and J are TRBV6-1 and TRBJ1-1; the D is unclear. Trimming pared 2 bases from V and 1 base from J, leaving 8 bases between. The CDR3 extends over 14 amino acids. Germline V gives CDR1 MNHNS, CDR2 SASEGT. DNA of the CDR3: TGTGCCAGCAGTGAACGGGGAGGGAACACTGAAGCTTTCTTT. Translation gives CASSERGGNTEAFF.

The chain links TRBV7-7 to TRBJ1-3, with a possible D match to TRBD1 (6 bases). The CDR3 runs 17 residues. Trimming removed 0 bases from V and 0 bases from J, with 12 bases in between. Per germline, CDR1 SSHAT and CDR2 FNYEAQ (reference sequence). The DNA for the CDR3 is TGTGCCAGCAGCTTAGCGCGGGGGGGCAACTCTGGAAACACCATATATTTT. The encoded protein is CASSLARGGNSGNTIYF.

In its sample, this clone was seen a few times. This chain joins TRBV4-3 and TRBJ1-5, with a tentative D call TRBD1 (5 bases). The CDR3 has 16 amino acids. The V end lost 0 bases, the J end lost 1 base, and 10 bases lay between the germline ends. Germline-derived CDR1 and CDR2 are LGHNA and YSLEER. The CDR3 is CASSQDPAGSNQPQHF. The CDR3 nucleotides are TGCGCCAGCAGCCAAGATCCAGCAGGGAGCAATCAGCCCCAGCATTTT.

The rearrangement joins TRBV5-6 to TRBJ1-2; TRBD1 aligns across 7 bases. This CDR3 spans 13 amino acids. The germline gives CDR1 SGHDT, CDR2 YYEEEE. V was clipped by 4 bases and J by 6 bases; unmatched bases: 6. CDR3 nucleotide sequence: TGTGCCAGCAGCCGTGACAGGGCCCATGGCTACACCTTC. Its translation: CASSRDRAHGYTF.

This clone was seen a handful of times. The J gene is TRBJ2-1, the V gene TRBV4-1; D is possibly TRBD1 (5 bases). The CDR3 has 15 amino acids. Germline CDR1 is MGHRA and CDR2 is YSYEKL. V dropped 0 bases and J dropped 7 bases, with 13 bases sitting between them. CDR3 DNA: TGCGCCAGCAGCCAAGATCTGGCAGGGAAGAATGAGCAGTTCTTC. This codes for CASSQDLAGKNEQFF.

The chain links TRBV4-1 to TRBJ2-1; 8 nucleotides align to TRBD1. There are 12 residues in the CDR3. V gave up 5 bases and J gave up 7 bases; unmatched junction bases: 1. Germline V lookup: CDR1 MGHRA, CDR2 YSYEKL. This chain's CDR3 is CASSYRGNEQFF. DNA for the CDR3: TGCGCCAGCAGCTACAGGGGGAATGAGCAGTTCTTC.

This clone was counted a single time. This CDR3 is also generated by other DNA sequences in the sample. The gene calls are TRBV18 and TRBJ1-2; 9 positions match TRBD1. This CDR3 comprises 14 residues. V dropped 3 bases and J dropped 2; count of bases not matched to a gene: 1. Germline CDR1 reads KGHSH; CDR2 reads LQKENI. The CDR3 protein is CASSPGQGNYGYTF. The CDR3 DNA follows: TGTGCCAGCTCACCCGGACAGGGGAACTATGGCTACACCTTC.

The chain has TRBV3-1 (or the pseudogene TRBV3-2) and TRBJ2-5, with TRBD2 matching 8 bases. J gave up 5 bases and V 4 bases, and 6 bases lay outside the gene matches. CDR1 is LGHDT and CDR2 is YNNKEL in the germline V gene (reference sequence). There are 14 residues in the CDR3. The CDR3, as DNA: TGTGCCAGCAGCCTCCGGGGGGGCCTGGAGACCCAGTACTTC. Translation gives CASSLRGGLETQYF.

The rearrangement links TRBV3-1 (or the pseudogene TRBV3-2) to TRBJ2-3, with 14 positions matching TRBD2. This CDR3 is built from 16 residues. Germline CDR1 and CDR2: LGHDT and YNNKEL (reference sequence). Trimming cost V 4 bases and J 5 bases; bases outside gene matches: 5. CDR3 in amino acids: CASSPGLAGGLDTQYF. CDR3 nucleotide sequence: TGTGCCAGCAGCCCCGGACTAGCGGGAGGATTAGATACGCAGTATTTT.

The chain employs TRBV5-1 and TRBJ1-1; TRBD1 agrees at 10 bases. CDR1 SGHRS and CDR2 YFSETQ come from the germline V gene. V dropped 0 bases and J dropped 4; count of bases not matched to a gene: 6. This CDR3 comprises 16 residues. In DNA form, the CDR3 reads TGCGCCAGCAGCTTGGACTCAGGACAGGGGGGCACTGAAGCTTTCTTT. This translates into CASSLDSGQGGTEAFF.

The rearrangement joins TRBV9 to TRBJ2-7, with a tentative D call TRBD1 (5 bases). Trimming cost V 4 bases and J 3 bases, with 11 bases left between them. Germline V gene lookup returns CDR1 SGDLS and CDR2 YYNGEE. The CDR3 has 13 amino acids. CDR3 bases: TGTGCCAGCAGCCCAGGGTGGGACTACGAGCAGTACTTC. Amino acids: CASSPGWDYEQYF.

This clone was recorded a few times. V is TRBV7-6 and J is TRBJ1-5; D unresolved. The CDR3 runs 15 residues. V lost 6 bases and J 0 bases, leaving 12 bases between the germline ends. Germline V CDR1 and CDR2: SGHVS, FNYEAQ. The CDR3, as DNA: TGTGCCAGCAGTGCCGGGTCCTATAGCAATCAGCCCCAGCATTTT. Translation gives CASSAGSYSNQPQHF. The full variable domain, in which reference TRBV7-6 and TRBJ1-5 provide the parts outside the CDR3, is GAGVSQSPRYKVTKRGQDVALRCDPISGHVSLYWYRQALGQGPEFLTYFNYEAQQDKSGLPNDRFSAERPEGSISTLTIQRTEQRDSAMYRCASSAGSYSNQPQHFGDGTRLSIL.

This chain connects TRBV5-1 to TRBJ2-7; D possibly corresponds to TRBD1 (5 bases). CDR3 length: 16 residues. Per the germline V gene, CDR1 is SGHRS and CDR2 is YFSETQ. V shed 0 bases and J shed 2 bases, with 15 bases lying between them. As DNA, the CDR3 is TGCGCCAGCAGCTTGGCCTCTTTGACAGACGCCTACGAGCAGTACTTC. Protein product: CASSLASLTDAYEQYF.

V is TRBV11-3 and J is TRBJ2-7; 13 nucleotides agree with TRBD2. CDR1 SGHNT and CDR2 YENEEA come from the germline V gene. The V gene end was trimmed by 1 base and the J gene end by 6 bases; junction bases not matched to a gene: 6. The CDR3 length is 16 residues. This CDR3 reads CASSLGTSGGASEQYF. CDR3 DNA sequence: TGTGCCAGCAGCTTAGGTACTAGCGGGGGGGCCTCCGAGCAGTACTTC.

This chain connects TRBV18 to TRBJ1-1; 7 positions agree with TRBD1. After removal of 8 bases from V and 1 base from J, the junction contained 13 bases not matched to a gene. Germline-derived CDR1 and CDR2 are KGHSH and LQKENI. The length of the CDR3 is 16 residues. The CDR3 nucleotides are TGTGCCAGCCAGACCCTATCGACAGGGTGGAACACTGAAGCTTTCTTT. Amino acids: CASQTLSTGWNTEAFF.

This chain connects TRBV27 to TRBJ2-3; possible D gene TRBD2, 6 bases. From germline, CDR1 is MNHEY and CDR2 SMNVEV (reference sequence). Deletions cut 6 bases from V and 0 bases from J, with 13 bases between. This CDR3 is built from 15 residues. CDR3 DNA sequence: TGTGCCAGCAGGTTCGTTAGCGGTAGCACAGATACGCAGTATTTT. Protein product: CASRFVSGSTDTQYF.

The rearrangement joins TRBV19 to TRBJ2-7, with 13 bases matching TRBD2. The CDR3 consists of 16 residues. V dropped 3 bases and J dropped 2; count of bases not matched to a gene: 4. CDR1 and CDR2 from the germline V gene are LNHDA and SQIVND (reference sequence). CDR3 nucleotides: TGTGCCAGTAGTATCCCCGGGACTAGCGGGACCTACGAGCAGTACTTC. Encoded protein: CASSIPGTSGTYEQYF.

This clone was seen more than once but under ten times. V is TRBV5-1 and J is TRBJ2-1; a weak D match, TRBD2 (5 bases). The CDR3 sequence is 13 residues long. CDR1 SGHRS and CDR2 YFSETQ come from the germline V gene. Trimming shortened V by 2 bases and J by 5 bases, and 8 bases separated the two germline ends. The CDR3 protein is CASSFSGHNEQFF. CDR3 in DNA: TGCGCCAGCAGCTTCAGCGGCCACAATGAGCAGTTCTTC.

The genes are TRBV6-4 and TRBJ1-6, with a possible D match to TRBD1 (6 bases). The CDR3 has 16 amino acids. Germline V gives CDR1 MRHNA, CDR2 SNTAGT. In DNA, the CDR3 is TGTACTGGGGGCCAGGGAGATATCCCATTTAATTCACCCCTCCACTTT. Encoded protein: CTGGQGDIPFNSPLHF.

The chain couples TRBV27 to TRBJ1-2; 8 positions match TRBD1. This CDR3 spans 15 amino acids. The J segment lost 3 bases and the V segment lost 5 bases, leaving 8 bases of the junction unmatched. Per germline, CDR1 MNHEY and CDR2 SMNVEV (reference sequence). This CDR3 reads CASSPRTGLDYGYTF. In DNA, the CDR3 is TGTGCCAGCAGTCCCAGGACAGGGTTGGACTATGGCTACACCTTC.